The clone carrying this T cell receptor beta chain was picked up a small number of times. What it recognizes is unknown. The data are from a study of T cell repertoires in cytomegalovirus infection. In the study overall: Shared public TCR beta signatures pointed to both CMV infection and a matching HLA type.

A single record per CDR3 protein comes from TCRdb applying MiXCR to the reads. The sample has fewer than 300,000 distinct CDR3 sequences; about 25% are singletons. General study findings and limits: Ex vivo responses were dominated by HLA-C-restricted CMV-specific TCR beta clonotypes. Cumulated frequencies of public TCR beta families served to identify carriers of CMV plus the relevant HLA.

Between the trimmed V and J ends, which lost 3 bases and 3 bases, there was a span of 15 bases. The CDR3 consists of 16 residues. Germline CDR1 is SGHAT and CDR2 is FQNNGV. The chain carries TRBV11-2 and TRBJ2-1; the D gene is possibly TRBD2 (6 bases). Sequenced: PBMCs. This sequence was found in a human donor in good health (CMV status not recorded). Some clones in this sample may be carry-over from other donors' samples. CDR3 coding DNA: TGTGCCAGCAGCTTGAGTGGGCCTAGCGACTACAATGAGCAGTTCTTC. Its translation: CASSLSGPSDYNEQFF.